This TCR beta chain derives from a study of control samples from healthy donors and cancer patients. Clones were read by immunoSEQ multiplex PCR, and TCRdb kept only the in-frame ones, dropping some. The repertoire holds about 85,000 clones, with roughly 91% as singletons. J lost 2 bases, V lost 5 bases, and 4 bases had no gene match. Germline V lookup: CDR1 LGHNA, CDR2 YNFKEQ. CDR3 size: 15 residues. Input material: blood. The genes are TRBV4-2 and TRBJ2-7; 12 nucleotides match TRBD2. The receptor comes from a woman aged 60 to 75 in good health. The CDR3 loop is CASSALAGGPYEQYF. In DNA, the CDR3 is TGTGCCAGCAGCGCACTAGCGGGAGGCCCCTACGAGCAGTACTTC.